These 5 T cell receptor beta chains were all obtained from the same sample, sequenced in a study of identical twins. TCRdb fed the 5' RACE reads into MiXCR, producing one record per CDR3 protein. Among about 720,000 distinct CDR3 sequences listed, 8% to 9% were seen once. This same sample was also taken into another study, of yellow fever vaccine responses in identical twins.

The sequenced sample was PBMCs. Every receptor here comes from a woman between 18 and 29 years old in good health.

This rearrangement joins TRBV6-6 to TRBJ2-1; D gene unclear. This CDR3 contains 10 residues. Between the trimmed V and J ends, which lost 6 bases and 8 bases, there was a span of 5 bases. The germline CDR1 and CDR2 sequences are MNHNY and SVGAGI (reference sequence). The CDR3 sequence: CASSSHEQFF. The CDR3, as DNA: TGTGCCAGCAGCTCCCATGAGCAGTTCTTC.

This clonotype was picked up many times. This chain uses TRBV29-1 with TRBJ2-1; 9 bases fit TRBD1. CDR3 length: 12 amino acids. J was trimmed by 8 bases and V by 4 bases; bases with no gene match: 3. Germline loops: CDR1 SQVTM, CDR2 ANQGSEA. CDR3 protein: CSVVGQGYEQFF. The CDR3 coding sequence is TGCAGCGTTGTAGGACAGGGGTATGAGCAGTTCTTC.

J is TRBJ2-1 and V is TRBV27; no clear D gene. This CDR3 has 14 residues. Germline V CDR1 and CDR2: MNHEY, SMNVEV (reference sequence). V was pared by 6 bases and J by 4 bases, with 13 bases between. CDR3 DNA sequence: TGTGCCAGCAGACCCGGGCTACTATACAATGAGCAGTTCTTC. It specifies CASRPGLLYNEQFF.

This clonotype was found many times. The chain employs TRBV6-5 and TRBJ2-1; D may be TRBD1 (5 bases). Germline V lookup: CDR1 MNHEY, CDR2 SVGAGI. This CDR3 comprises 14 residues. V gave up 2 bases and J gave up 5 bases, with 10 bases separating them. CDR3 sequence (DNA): TGTGCCAGCAGTTACGGGGCAGGGCACAATGAGCAGTTCTTC. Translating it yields CASSYGAGHNEQFF.

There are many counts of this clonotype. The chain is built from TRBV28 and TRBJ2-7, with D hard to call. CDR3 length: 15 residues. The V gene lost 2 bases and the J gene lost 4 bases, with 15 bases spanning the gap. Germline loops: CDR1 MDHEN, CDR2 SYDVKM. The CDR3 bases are TGTGCCAGCAGTTTACGAAAGGGTTGGTCGTACGAGCAGTACTTC. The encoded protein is CASSLRKGWSYEQYF. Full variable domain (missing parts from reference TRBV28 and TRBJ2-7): DVKVTQSSRYLVKRTGEKVFLECVQDMDHENMFWYRQDPGLGLRLIYFSYDVKMKEKGDIPEGYSVSREKKERFSLILESASTNQTSMYLCASSLRKGWSYEQYFGPGTRLTVT.